The clone carrying this TCR beta chain turned up a few times. Germline assignment: CDR1 SEHNR and CDR2 FQNEAQ (reference sequence). V was shortened by 1 base and J by 1 base, with 14 bases between the two germline ends. The CDR3 has 17 residues. The data were taken from a study of shared clonotypes between healthy human individuals. Authors' analysis steps: ImmunoSEQ yielded junction-only sequences lacking quality scores, so filtering differed. Assay: immunoSEQ multiplex PCR; the TCRdb copy retains only in-frame clones and omits some. That table gives V, J and clone size, and the DNA gave D and trimming. This table holds roughly 700,000 clones, approximately 79% found once.

The sequence was obtained from a woman aged 25 to 39 in good health. What was sequenced was memory CD4+ T cells sorted from blood. Subset reported: CD45RA-negative fraction. The chain carries TRBV7-9 and TRBJ1-3, with no clear D. Here the CDR3 DNA reads TGTGCCAGCAGCTTAGTGATCGGGGTATCTTCTGGAAACACCATATATTTT. It is translated as CASSLVIGVSSGNTIYF.